This T cell receptor beta chain was retrieved from a study of blood T cells in healthy people across ages. Study results and limitations: Diversity of TCR beta per million T cells declined in a roughly linear way with age.

A minimum of 5 micrograms of total RNA was extracted per sample. The V end was cut by 5 bases, the J end by 2 bases, with 3 bases between. This CDR3 has 11 amino acids. Combining a sample-barcoded 5' primer with a J-beta primer mix, a second PCR ran for roughly 6 to 12 cycles. Each CDR3 protein gets one entry after TCRdb re-called the 5' RACE reads with MiXCR. The table has over 1.5 million distinct CDR3 sequences, about 49% seen once. In regard to this clonotype: Its specificity is unknown. Since a much larger clone is just one base distant, this may be a read error.

Material: blood. The receptor was derived from a woman aged 40 to 55 in good health. J is TRBJ1-2 and V is TRBV12-3 or TRBV12-4; D call uncertain. The chain's CDR3 is CASSKNYGYTF. The CDR3 DNA reads as TGTGCCAGCAGTAAAAACTATGGCTACACCTTC.